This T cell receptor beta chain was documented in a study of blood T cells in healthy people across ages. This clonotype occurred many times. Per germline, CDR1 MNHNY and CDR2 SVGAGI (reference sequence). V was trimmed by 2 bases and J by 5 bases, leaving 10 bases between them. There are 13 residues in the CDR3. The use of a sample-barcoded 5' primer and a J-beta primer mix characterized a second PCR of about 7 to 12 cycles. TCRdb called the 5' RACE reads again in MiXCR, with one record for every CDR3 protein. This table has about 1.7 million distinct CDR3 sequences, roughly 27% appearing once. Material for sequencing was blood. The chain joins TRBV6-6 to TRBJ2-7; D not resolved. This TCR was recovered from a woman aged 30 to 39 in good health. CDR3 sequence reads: CASSYVQSNEQYF. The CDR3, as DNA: TGTGCCAGCAGTTACGTACAGTCCAACGAGCAGTACTTC.